This T cell receptor beta chain was found in a study of memory CD4+ T cells and cytomegalovirus serostatus. Turning to the study itself: This sample comes from healthy Belgian adults, 8 to 10 CMV seropositive, approximately 25 seronegative.

The sort gate was single viable CD3+CD4+CD8-CD45RO+ cells for memory CD4+ T cells. The assay was immunoSEQ multiplex PCR, and TCRdb's table has in-frame clones only and misses some. The repertoire includes over 40,000 clones, approximately 81% of them detected once, and 1.2% sits in the top ten. Looked up from germline, CDR1 is SGHRS and CDR2 is YFSETQ. The V gene end was trimmed by 5 bases and the J gene end by 5 bases; junction bases not matched to a gene: 8. This CDR3 is 15 amino acids long. The clonotype originates from an adult in good health and CMV-seropositive. The material sequenced was memory CD4+ T cells from blood. The V gene is TRBV5-1, the J gene TRBJ2-1; 9 bases line up with TRBD1. For the CDR3, the DNA is TGCGCCAGCAGGACCGGGACAGGGATACACAATGAGCAGTTCTTC. Its protein is CASRTGTGIHNEQFF.